This entry lists 15 T cell receptor beta chains sequenced from one sample in a study of shared clonotypes between healthy human individuals. TCRdb's table, derived via immunoSEQ multiplex PCR, lists solely in-frame clones and lacks some. The profile covers hundreds of thousands of clones, with approximately 79% appearing a single time and about 1.8% taken by the ten largest. Sequences were obtained from memory CD4+ T cells sorted from blood. This sample's subset: CD45RA-negative fraction. These receptor sequences come from a woman in her twenties or thirties in good health.

The J gene is TRBJ2-7, the V gene TRBV7-9, with 10 bases fitting TRBD1. The J segment lost 5 bases and the V segment lost 4 bases, leaving 8 bases of the junction unmatched. This CDR3 comprises 15 residues. Per the germline V gene, CDR1 is SEHNR and CDR2 is FQNEAQ (reference sequence). The CDR3 sequence: CASSSIDRGRNEQYF. The CDR3 DNA is TGTGCCAGCAGCTCCATCGACAGGGGGCGGAACGAGCAGTACTTC. The complete variable domain, with remaining parts taken from reference TRBV7-9 and TRBJ2-7, reads DTGVSQNPRHKITKRGQNVTFRCDPISEHNRLYWYRQTLGQGPEFLTYFQNEAQLEKSRLLSDRFSAERPKGSFSTLEIQRTEQGDSAMYLCASSSIDRGRNEQYFGPGTRLTVT.

This clone was found a few times. The rearrangement uses TRBV6-5 and TRBJ2-2; D gene uncertain. V was clipped by 10 bases and J by 7 bases, with 19 bases between them. Germline lookup yields CDR1 MNHEY and CDR2 SVGAGI. This CDR3 is built from 14 residues. This chain's CDR3 is CATIASWGYGELFF. Here the CDR3 DNA reads TGTGCCACTATCGCTTCATGGGGTTACGGGGAGCTGTTTTTT.

The sample holds one count of this clone. The chain uses TRBV5-5 and TRBJ2-7, with 7 positions matching TRBD2. Germline CDR1 is SGHKS and CDR2 is YYEKEE (reference sequence). The CDR3 is 15 amino acids. J lost 2 bases, V lost 0 bases, and 5 bases had no gene match. The CDR3 DNA is TGTGCCAGCAGCTTGGGGGTCGGACTAGCCTACGAGCAGTACTTC. It encodes CASSLGVGLAYEQYF.

The chain is built from TRBV6-5 and TRBJ1-1; the D is unclear. Germline V CDR1 and CDR2: MNHEY, SVGAGI. The CDR3 totals 15 residues. Trimming removed 0 bases from V and 5 bases from J, with 13 bases in between. The DNA of the CDR3 is TGTGCCAGCAGTTACTCAGGGCGGGGAGGGACTGAAGCTTTCTTT. This encodes CASSYSGRGGTEAFF.

The chain employs TRBV29-1 and TRBJ2-5; D is unclear. The CDR3 length is 13 residues. Per germline, CDR1 SQVTM and CDR2 ANQGSEA. The V gene lost 2 bases and the J gene lost 4 bases, with 11 bases spanning the gap. This CDR3 reads CSVEPGHRETQYF. DNA of the CDR3: TGCAGCGTTGAACCCGGGCACCGAGAGACCCAGTACTTC.

The CDR3 bases are TGTGCCAGCAGTTCCTTTACAGGGGGCCTTAATCAGCCCCAGCATTTT. Translation gives CASSSFTGGLNQPQHF. The gene calls are TRBV28 and TRBJ1-5, with TRBD1 matching over 9 bases. V shed 4 bases and J 4 bases; nucleotides not matched to a gene: 8. CDR1 MDHEN and CDR2 SYDVKM come from the germline V gene. The CDR3 contains 16 residues.

This rearrangement joins TRBV28 to TRBJ1-5; maybe TRBD1 (5 bases). Between the trimmed V and J ends, which lost 6 bases and 0 bases, there was a span of 15 bases. There are 16 residues in the CDR3. Germline V lookup: CDR1 MDHEN, CDR2 SYDVKM. CDR3 loop: CASSNQGLGSNQPQHF. The CDR3 DNA is TGTGCCAGCAGCAATCAGGGCTTAGGTAGCAATCAGCCCCAGCATTTT. Supplemented by reference TRBV28 and TRBJ1-5, the full variable domain reads DVKVTQSSRYLVKRTGEKVFLECVQDMDHENMFWYRQDPGLGLRLIYFSYDVKMKEKGDIPEGYSVSREKKERFSLILESASTNQTSMYLCASSNQGLGSNQPQHFGDGTRLSIL.

The chain carries TRBV18 and TRBJ2-1; TRBD2 matches 10 bases. V shed 5 bases, J shed 5 bases, and the junction held 12 bases outside the gene matches. In germline, CDR1 is KGHSH, CDR2 LQKENI. The CDR3 covers 17 residues. In DNA, the CDR3 is TGTGCCAGCTCAGCAGGGTCGGGACTAGCGACAAACAATGAGCAGTTCTTC. Residues: CASSAGSGLATNNEQFF.

Only a few counts were recorded for this clone. The chain combines TRBV11-2 with TRBJ1-1; 9 nucleotides agree with TRBD1. Germline CDR1 reads SGHAT; CDR2 reads FQNNGV. Losses at the gene ends were 5 bases for V and 5 bases for J; bases not matched to a gene: 9. This CDR3 contains 15 residues. The CDR3 reads CASSPGGTGNTEAFF. CDR3 nucleotide sequence: TGTGCCAGCAGCCCGGGGGGGACAGGGAATACTGAAGCTTTCTTT.

The V and J genes are TRBV5-8 and TRBJ2-1, with 11 bases that match TRBD2. V gave up 2 bases and J gave up 7 bases; unmatched junction bases: 5. CDR1 and CDR2 from the germline V gene are SGHTS and YDEGEE. The CDR3 has 15 amino acids. As DNA, the CDR3 is TGTGCCAGCAGCTTTAGCGGGAGGGCCGGTAATGAGCAGTTCTTC. It yields the protein CASSFSGRAGNEQFF.

CDR3 in DNA: TGTGCCTGGAGTGCCCATAAATACCCGGGGACACCTGGAAACACCATATATTTT. Encoded protein: CAWSAHKYPGTPGNTIYF. The chain recombines TRBV30 with TRBJ1-3; D perhaps matches TRBD1 (6 bases). CDR1 is GTSNPN, CDR2 SVGIG, per germline (reference sequence). With 1 base removed from V and 2 bases from J, the gap between germline ends came to 21 bases. The CDR3 spans 18 residues.

The CDR3 is CASNRDGSTDTQYF. The CDR3 DNA sequence: TGTGCCAGTAACCGGGACGGCAGCACAGATACGCAGTATTTT. The chain combines TRBV2 with TRBJ2-3, with D perhaps assigned TRBD1 or TRBD2 (5 bases each). With 9 bases removed from V and 0 bases from J, the gap between germline ends came to 13 bases. Germline lookup yields CDR1 SNHLY and CDR2 FYNNEI. CDR3 length: 14 amino acids.

The chain joins TRBV5-1 to TRBJ2-1, with TRBD1 as a possible D gene (5 bases). Germline values: CDR1 SGHRS, CDR2 YFSETQ. There are 15 residues in the CDR3. Trimming cost V 2 bases and J 5 bases, with 14 bases left between them. CDR3 in amino acids: CASSLDRGANNEQFF. The CDR3 coding sequence is TGCGCCAGCAGCTTAGATAGGGGCGCGAACAATGAGCAGTTCTTC.

A word on this clone: The sample holds other DNA sequences that translate to the same CDR3. The rearrangement joins TRBV5-1 to TRBJ2-2, with D possibly TRBD2 on 6 matching bases. This CDR3 contains 14 residues. V lost 4 bases to trimming and J lost 4 bases, with 11 bases between them. In germline, CDR1 is SGHRS, CDR2 YFSETQ. The CDR3 protein is CASSPGTVTGELFF. CDR3 DNA sequence: TGCGCCAGCAGCCCAGGGACTGTCACCGGGGAGCTGTTTTTT.

As for this clone: The sample contains more than one DNA sequence encoding this CDR3. The chain couples TRBV2 to TRBJ2-2; possibly TRBD2 for D (6 bases). The CDR3 is 15 amino acids. CDR1 and CDR2 from the germline V gene are SNHLY and FYNNEI. Trimming took 4 bases from V and 4 from J, leaving 13 bases between them. The CDR3 spells CASSALAVGTGELFF. DNA of the CDR3: TGTGCCAGCAGTGCACTAGCCGTAGGCACCGGGGAGCTGTTTTTT.